This TCR beta chain was obtained from a study of cytomegalovirus exposure and HLA in healthy donors. This CDR3 is 11 amino acids long. Trimming removed 2 bases from V and 8 bases from J; junction bases left unmatched: 2. The germline gives CDR1 DFQATT, CDR2 SNEGSKA (reference sequence). Study conclusions and caveats: The analysis excluded some indistinguishable V segments, including TRBV6-2 and TRBV6-3. Looking again later, the authors saw that most CMV-associated TCR beta chains seemed HLA-restricted.

Only one count was recorded for this clone. Its target is not known. The PCR contained 60 Vbeta and 13 Jbeta primers. The protocol was immunoSEQ multiplex PCR, while the TCRdb copy is restricted to in-frame clones and leaves out a portion. The profile covers approximately 70,000 clones, with approximately 81% appearing a single time and about 20% taken by the ten largest. The sequenced sample consisted of PBMCs. The receptor's source is a woman under 40 in good health and CMV-seropositive. This chain links TRBV20-1 with TRBJ1-1; 7 bases align to TRBD1. In DNA, the CDR3 is TGCAGTGCTAGAACAGGGGTGGAAGCTTTCTTT. Amino acids: CSARTGVEAFF.